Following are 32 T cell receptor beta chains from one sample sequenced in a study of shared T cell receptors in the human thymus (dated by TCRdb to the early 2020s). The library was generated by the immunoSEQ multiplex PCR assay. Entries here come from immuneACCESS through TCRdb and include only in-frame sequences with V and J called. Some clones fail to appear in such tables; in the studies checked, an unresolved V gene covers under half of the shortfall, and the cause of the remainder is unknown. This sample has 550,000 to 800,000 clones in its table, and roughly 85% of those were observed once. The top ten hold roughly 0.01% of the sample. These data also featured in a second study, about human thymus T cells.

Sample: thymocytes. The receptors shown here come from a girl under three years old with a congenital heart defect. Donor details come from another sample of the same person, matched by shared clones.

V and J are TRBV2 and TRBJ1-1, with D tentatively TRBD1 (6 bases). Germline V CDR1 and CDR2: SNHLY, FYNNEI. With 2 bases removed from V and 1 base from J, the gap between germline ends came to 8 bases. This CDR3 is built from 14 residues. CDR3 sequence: CASSEPQGNTEAFF. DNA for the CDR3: TGTGCCAGCAGTGAACCACAGGGGAACACTGAAGCTTTCTTT.

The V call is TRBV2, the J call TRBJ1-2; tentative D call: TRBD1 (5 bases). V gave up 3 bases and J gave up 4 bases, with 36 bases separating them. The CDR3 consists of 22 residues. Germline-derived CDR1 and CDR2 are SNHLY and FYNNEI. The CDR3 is CASSDPPPLKDTPYCVIYGYTF. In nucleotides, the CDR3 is TGTGCCAGCAGTGATCCCCCCCCCTTAAAGGACACCCCCTACTGTGTAATCTATGGCTACACCTTC.

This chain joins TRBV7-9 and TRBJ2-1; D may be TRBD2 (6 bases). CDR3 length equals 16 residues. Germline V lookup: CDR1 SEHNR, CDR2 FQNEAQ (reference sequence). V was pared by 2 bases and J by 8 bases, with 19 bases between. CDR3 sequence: CASSLTDLGGTDEQFF. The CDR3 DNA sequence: TGTGCCAGCAGCTTAACGGATTTGGGGGGAACGGATGAGCAGTTCTTC.

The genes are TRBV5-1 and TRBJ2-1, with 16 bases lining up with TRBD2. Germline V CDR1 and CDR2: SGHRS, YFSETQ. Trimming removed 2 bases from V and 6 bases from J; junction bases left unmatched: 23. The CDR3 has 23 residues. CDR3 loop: CASSFSFFKGSGTSGGAFNEQFF. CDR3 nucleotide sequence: TGCGCCAGCAGCTTTTCTTTTTTTAAAGGGTCCGGGACTAGCGGGGGGGCATTCAATGAGCAGTTCTTC. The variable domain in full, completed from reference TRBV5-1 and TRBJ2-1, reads KAGVTQTPRYLIKTRGQQVTLSCSPISGHRSVSWYQQTPGQGLQFLFEYFSETQRNKGNFPGRFSGRQFSNSRSEMNVSTLELGDSALYLCASSFSFFKGSGTSGGAFNEQFFGPGTRLTVL.

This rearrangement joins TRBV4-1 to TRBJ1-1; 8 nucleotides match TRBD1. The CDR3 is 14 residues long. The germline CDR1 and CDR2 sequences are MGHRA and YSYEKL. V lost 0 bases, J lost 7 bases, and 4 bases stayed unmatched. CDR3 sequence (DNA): TGCGCCAGCAGCCAAGAAAGGGACAGGAATGAAGCTTTCTTT. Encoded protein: CASSQERDRNEAFF.

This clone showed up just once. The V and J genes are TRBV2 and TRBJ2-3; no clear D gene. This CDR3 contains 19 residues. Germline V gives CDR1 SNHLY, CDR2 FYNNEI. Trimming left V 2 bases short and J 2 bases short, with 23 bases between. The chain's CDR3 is CASSERVSVPINSTDTQYF. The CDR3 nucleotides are TGTGCCAGCAGTGAAAGAGTTTCGGTCCCCATTAATTCCACAGATACGCAGTATTTT.

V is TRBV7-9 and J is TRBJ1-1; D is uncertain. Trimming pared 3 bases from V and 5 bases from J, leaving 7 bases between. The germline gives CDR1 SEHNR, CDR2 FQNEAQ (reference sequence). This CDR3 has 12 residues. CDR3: CASSFRETEAFF. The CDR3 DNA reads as TGTGCCAGCAGCTTTCGGGAGACTGAAGCTTTCTTT.

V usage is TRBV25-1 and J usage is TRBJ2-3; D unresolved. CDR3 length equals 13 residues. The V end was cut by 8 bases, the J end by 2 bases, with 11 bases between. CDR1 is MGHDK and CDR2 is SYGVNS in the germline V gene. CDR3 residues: CASHEIFTDTQYF. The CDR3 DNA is TGTGCCAGCCACGAGATTTTCACAGATACGCAGTATTTT.

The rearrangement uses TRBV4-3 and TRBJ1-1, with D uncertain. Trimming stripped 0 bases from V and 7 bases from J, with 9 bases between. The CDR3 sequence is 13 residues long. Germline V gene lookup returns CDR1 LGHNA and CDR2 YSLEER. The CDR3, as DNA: TGCGCCAGCAGCCAAGATGGGAGGTATGAAGCTTTCTTT. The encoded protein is CASSQDGRYEAFF.

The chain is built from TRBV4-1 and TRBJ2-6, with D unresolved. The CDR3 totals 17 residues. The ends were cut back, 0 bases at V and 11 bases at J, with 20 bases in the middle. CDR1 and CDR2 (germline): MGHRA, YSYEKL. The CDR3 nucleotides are TGCGCCAGCAGCCAAGACCCCAGACACTTTTATACCGACGTCCTGACTTTC. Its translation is CASSQDPRHFYTDVLTF.

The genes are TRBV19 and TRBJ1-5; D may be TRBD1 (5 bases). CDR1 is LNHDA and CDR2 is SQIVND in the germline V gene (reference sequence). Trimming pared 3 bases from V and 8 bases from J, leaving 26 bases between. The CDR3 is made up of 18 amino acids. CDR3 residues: CASSMGPQLKPRGEPQHF. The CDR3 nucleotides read TGTGCCAGTAGTATGGGCCCACAGCTAAAACCTCGGGGGGAGCCCCAGCATTTT.

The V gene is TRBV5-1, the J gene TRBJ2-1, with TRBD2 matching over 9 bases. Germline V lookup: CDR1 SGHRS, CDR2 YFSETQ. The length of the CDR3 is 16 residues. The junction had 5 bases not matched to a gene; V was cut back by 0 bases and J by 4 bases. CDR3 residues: CASSLEASGIYNEQFF. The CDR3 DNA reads TGCGCCAGCAGCTTGGAGGCTAGCGGGATTTACAATGAGCAGTTCTTC.

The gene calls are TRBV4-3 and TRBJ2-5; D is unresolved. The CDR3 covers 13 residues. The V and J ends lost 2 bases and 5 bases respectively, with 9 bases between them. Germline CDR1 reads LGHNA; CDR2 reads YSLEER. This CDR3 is CASSQPSVETQYF. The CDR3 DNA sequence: TGCGCCAGCAGCCAACCATCAGTGGAGACCCAGTACTTC.

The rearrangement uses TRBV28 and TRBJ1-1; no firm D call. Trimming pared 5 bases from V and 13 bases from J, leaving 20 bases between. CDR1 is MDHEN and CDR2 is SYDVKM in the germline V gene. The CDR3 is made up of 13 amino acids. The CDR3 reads CASSQFYEPGIFF. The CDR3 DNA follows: TGTGCCAGCAGTCAATTTTACGAACCGGGGATTTTCTTT.

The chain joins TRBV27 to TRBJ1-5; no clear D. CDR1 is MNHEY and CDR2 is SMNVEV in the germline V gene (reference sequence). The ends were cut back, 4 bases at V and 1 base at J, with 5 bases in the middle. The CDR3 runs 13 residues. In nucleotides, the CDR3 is TGTGCCAGCAGTTCGGGAAGCAATCAGCCCCAGCATTTT. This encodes CASSSGSNQPQHF.

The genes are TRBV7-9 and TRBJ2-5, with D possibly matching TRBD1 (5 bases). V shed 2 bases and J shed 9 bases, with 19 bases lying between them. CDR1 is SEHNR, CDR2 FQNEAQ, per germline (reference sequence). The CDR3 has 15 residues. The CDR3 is CASSLPGLGEGAQYF. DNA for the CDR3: TGTGCCAGCAGCTTACCGGGCCTTGGGGAAGGGGCCCAGTACTTC.

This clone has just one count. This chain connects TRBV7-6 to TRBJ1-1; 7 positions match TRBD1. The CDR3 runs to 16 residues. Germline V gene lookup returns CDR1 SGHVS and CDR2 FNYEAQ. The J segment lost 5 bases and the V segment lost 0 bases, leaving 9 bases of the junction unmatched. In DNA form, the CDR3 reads TGTGCCAGCAGCTTAGCTTCCGGGACAGAGGGTACTGAAGCTTTCTTT. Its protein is CASSLASGTEGTEAFF. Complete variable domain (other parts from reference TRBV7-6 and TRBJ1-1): GAGVSQSPRYKVTKRGQDVALRCDPISGHVSLYWYRQALGQGPEFLTYFNYEAQQDKSGLPNDRFSAERPEGSISTLTIQRTEQRDSAMYRCASSLASGTEGTEAFFGQGTRLTVV.

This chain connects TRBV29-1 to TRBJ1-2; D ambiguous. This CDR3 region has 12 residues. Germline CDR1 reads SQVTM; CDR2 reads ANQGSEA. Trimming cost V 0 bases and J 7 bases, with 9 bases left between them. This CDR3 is CSVEDPRSGYTF. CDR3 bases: TGCAGCGTTGAAGACCCGAGGTCTGGCTACACCTTC.

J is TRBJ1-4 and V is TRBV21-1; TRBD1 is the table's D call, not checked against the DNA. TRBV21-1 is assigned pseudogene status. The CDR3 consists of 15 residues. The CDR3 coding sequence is TGTGCCAGCAGACAGGGGGTAGCAACTAATGAAAAACTGTTTTTT. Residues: CASRQGVATNEKLFF.

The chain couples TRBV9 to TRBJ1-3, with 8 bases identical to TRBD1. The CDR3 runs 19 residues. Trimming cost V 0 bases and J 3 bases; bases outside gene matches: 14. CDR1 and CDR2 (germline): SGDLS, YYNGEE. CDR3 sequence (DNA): TGTGCCAGCAGCGTAGCGTCAGGGGGCTTAGATCCAAATGGAAACACCATATATTTT. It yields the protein CASSVASGGLDPNGNTIYF. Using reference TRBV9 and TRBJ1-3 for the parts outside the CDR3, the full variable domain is DSGVTQTPKHLITATGQRVTLRCSPRSGDLSVYWYQQSLDQGLQFLIQYYNGEERAKGNILERFSAQQFPDLHSELNLSSLELGDSALYFCASSVASGGLDPNGNTIYFGEGSWLTVV.

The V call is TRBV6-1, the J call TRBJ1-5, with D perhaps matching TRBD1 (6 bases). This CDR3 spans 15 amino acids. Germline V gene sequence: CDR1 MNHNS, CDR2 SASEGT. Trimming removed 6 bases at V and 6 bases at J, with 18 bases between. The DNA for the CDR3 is TGTGCCAGCAGCTTACTTGACAGGCGCCGTCAGCCCCAGCATTTT. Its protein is CASSLLDRRRQPQHF.

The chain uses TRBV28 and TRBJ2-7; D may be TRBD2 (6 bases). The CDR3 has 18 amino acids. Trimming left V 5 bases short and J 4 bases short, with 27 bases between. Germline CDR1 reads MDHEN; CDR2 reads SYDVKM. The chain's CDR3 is CASSPTRETMDTEYEQYF. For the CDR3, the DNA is TGTGCCAGCAGTCCCACCCGGGAGACGATGGATACCGAATACGAGCAGTACTTC.

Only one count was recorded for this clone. The CDR3 nucleotides read TGTGCCAGCAGTGAAGCTCCAAATAGGCGACAAAACACTGAAGCTTTCTTT. Translating gives CASSEAPNRRQNTEAFF. The chain uses TRBV2 and TRBJ1-1; D ambiguous. The CDR3 contains 17 residues. Germline loops: CDR1 SNHLY, CDR2 FYNNEI. V dropped 0 bases and J dropped 2 bases, with 16 bases sitting between them.

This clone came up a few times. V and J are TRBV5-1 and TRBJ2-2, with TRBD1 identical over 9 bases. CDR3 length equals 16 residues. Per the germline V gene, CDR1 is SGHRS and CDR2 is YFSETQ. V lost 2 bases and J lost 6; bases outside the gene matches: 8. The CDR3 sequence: CASSFPPTGGPGELFF. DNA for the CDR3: TGCGCCAGCAGCTTCCCTCCGACAGGGGGGCCCGGGGAGCTGTTTTTT.

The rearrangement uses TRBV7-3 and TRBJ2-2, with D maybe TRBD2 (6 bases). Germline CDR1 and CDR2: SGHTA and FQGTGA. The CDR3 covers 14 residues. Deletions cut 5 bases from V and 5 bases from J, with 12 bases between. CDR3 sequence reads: CASSPTGGTGELFF. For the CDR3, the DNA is TGTGCCAGCAGCCCTACCGGAGGGACCGGGGAGCTGTTTTTT.

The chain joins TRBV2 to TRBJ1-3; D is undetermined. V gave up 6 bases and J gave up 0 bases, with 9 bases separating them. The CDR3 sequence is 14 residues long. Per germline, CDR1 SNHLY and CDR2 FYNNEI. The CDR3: CASRRLSSGNTIYF. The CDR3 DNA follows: TGTGCCAGCAGAAGATTGAGCTCTGGAAACACCATATATTTT.

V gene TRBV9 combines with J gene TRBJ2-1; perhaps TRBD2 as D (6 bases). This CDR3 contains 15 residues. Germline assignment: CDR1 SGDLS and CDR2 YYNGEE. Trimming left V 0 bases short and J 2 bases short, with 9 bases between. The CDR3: CASSVGGDAYNEQFF. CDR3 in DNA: TGTGCCAGCAGCGTAGGGGGGGACGCCTACAATGAGCAGTTCTTC.

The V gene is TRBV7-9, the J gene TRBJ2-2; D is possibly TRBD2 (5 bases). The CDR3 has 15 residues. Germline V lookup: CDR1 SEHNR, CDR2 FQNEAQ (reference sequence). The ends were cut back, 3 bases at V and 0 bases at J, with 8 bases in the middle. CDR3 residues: CASSLSAANTGELFF. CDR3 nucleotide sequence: TGTGCCAGCAGCTTGTCAGCGGCGAACACCGGGGAGCTGTTTTTT.

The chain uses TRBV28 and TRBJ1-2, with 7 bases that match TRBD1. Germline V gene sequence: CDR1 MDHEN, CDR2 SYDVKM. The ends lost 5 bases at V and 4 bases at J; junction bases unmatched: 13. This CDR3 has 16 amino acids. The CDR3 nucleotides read TGTGCCAGCAGTCCGGGACAGCCATACGGAGCCTATGGCTACACCTTC. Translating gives CASSPGQPYGAYGYTF.

The CDR3 nucleotides read TGTGCCAGCAGCGGCCGGGGACCGACTAGCGGGGGGGCCACAGATACGCAGTATTTT. This gives the protein CASSGRGPTSGGATDTQYF. The chain is built from TRBV9 and TRBJ2-3; 14 bases match TRBD2. V trimming: 3 bases; J trimming: 2 bases; junction bases outside the gene matches: 11. Per germline, CDR1 SGDLS and CDR2 YYNGEE. This CDR3 spans 19 amino acids.

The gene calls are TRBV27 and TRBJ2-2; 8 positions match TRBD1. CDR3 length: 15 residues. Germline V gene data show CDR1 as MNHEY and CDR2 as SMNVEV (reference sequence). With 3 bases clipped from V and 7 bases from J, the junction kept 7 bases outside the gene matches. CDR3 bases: TGTGCCAGCAGTTTGCGACAGGGGATCGGCGGGGAGCTGTTTTTT. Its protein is CASSLRQGIGGELFF.

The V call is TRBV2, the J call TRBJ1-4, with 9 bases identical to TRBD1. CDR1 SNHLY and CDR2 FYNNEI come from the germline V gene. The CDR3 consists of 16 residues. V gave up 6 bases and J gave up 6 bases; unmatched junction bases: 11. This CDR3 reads CASRLLQGARDEKLFF. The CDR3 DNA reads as TGTGCCAGCAGGTTACTACAGGGGGCTAGGGATGAAAAACTGTTTTTT.